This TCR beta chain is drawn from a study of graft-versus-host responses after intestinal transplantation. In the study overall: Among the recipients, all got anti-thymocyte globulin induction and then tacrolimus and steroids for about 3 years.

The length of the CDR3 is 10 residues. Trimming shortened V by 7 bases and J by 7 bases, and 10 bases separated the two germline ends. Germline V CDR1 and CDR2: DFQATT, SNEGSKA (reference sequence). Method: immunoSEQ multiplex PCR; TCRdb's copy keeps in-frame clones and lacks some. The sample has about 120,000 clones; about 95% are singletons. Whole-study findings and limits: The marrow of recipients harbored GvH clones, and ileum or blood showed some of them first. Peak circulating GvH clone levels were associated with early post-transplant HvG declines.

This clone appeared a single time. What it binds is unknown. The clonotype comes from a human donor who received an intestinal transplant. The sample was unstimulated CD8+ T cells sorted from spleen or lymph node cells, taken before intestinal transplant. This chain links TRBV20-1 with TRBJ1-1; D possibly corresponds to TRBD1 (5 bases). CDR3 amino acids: CSDGGIEAFF. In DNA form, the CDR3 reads TGCAGTGACGGGGGAATTGAAGCTTTCTTT.